One and the same sample provided the 25 T cell receptor beta chains below, sequenced in a study of T cell responses to AZD1222 COVID-19 vaccine. Clones were read by immunoSEQ multiplex PCR, and TCRdb kept only the in-frame ones, dropping some. The repertoire consists of 110,000 to 150,000 clones, with more than 80% occurring once and the leading ten covering roughly 1.7%. The source material was peripheral blood, sampled on day 0 of AZD1222 vaccination. Source of these receptors: an adult in good health.

This sequence joins TRBV6-1 and TRBJ2-3; a weak D match, TRBD1 (6 bases). CDR1 is MNHNS and CDR2 is SASEGT in the germline V gene. Deletions cut 1 base from V and 2 bases from J, with 13 bases between. The CDR3 runs 16 residues. The CDR3 region has the DNA TGTGCCAGCAGTGAAGGGACAGACCATATCACAGATACGCAGTATTTT. Encoded protein: CASSEGTDHITDTQYF.

V is TRBV18 and J is TRBJ2-7; tentative D call: TRBD1 (6 bases). The V end lost 5 bases, the J end lost 2 bases, and 16 bases lay between the germline ends. The CDR3 totals 15 residues. The V gene's germline CDR1 is KGHSH and CDR2 LQKENI. CDR3 sequence: CASSSLRGSPYEQYF. The CDR3 region has the DNA TGTGCCAGCTCATCCTTGAGGGGGTCCCCCTACGAGCAGTACTTC. Using reference TRBV18 and TRBJ2-7 for the parts outside the CDR3, the full variable domain is NAGVMQNPRHLVRRRGQEARLRCSPMKGHSHVYWYRQLPEEGLKFMVYLQKENIIDESGMPKERFSAEFPKEGPSILRIQQVVRGDSAAYFCASSSLRGSPYEQYFGPGTRLTVT.

The chain recombines TRBV9 with TRBJ2-1; D is unresolved. The V end was cut by 4 bases, the J end by 9 bases, with 14 bases between. Germline V gene sequence: CDR1 SGDLS, CDR2 YYNGEE. The CDR3 sequence is 13 residues long. The CDR3 reads CASSPSEVFEQFF. The DNA of the CDR3 is TGTGCCAGCAGCCCGAGTGAAGTTTTTGAGCAGTTCTTC.

J is TRBJ1-5 and V is TRBV6-2 or TRBV6-3, with 8 bases that match TRBD1. Germline lookup yields CDR1 MNHEY and CDR2 SVGEGT. The CDR3 is 16 residues long. Trimming took 5 bases from V and 1 from J; bases not matched to a gene: 7. The CDR3 nucleotides read TGTGCCAGCAGTGGACAGGGCTTGGGGAGCAATCAGCCCCAGCATTTT. Amino acids: CASSGQGLGSNQPQHF.

This chain connects TRBV18 to TRBJ1-1; D call uncertain. CDR3 length: 13 residues. CDR1 and CDR2 (germline): KGHSH, LQKENI. V was shortened by 2 bases and J by 6 bases, with 10 bases between the two germline ends. The CDR3 protein is CASSPFSGSEAFF. As DNA, the CDR3 is TGTGCCAGCTCACCATTCTCTGGGTCTGAAGCTTTCTTT.

The chain employs TRBV4-1 and TRBJ1-5, with D hard to call. Germline V gives CDR1 MGHRA, CDR2 YSYEKL. The CDR3 contains 14 residues. Trimming took off 1 base at V and 7 bases at J, with 11 bases between the two ends. This CDR3 reads CASSQGLTGQPQHF. The CDR3 DNA sequence: TGCGCCAGCAGCCAAGGTTTAACCGGCCAGCCCCAGCATTTT.

Written as DNA, the CDR3 is TGTGCCAGCAGAACAGGGTCGATTTCCTACGAGCAGTACTTC. Translated: CASRTGSISYEQYF. V gene TRBV27 combines with J gene TRBJ2-7; the D gene is possibly TRBD1 (6 bases). V was cut by 6 bases and J by 1 base, with 13 bases left in between. Germline V lookup: CDR1 MNHEY, CDR2 SMNVEV (reference sequence). The CDR3 length is 14 residues.

V gene TRBV4-2 combines with J gene TRBJ2-3, with 13 bases matching TRBD2. The germline V gene encodes CDR1 LGHNA and CDR2 YNFKEQ. The CDR3 runs to 19 residues. With V trimmed by 4 bases and J by 4 bases, 14 bases remained unmatched. CDR3: CASSRSPRTSGRAPDTQYF. The CDR3 DNA reads TGTGCCAGCAGCCGCTCGCCCCGGACTAGCGGGAGAGCGCCAGATACGCAGTATTTT.

The V and J genes are TRBV6-5 and TRBJ1-1; 12 bases fit TRBD1. Germline-derived CDR1 and CDR2 are MNHEY and SVGAGI. This CDR3 has 13 amino acids. V shed 5 bases and J 10 bases; nucleotides not matched to a gene: 5. The CDR3 DNA is TGTGCCAGCAGTAGGGACAGGGGGCGCAGAGCTTTCTTT. Amino acids: CASSRDRGRRAFF.

The chain combines TRBV18 with TRBJ1-4; maybe TRBD1 (5 bases). CDR3 length: 13 amino acids. The V end lost 6 bases, the J end lost 8 bases, and 13 bases lay between the germline ends. Germline-derived CDR1 and CDR2 are KGHSH and LQKENI. CDR3 bases: TGTGCCAGCTCGCGGGGCCAAGAAGAAAAACTGTTTTTT. This translates into CASSRGQEEKLFF.

The chain couples TRBV5-1 to TRBJ1-3; no reliable D call. The V end lost 6 bases, the J end lost 1 base, and 8 bases lay between the germline ends. This CDR3 spans 13 amino acids. Germline lookup yields CDR1 SGHRS and CDR2 YFSETQ. CDR3 coding DNA: TGCGCCAGCACTCAAGATTCTGGAAACACCATATATTTT. Amino acids: CASTQDSGNTIYF.

The V gene is TRBV5-4, the J gene TRBJ2-3; D is uncertain. V was pared by 0 bases and J by 6 bases, with 11 bases between. The CDR3 covers 14 residues. CDR1 is SGHNT and CDR2 is YYREEE in the germline V gene (reference sequence). CDR3 in amino acids: CASSLARVRDTQYF. The CDR3 DNA sequence: TGTGCCAGCAGCTTGGCACGGGTAAGGGATACGCAGTATTTT.

The V call is TRBV4-1, the J call TRBJ1-1; D ambiguous. Germline V gives CDR1 MGHRA, CDR2 YSYEKL. V was shortened by 1 base and J by 1 base, with 10 bases between the two germline ends. This CDR3 region has 15 residues. The CDR3 loop is CASSQAGGKNTEAFF. As DNA, the CDR3 is TGCGCCAGCAGCCAAGCGGGAGGGAAGAACACTGAAGCTTTCTTT.

The rearrangement links TRBV19 to TRBJ2-3, with D perhaps TRBD2 (6 bases). The CDR3 sequence is 14 residues long. Trimming pared 3 bases from V and 2 bases from J, leaving 9 bases between. The germline V gene has CDR1 LNHDA and CDR2 SQIVND (reference sequence). CDR3 residues: CASSISGYTDTQYF. The CDR3 bases are TGTGCCAGTAGTATTAGCGGTTACACAGATACGCAGTATTTT.

This clone was counted a single time. The chain carries TRBV10-3 and TRBJ2-7, with D perhaps assigned TRBD1 or TRBD2 (5 bases each). Trimming cost V 11 bases and J 5 bases, with 16 bases left between them. Germline lookup yields CDR1 ENHRY and CDR2 SYGVKD. CDR3 length equals 12 residues. The CDR3 region has the DNA TGTGCCGGACGAGGGGAGCTAGACGAGCAGTACTTC. Residues: CAGRGELDEQYF.

This clone was detected only once. The chain has TRBV9 and TRBJ1-3; D is ambiguous. The length of the CDR3 is 17 residues. Between the trimmed V and J ends, which lost 0 bases and 0 bases, there was a span of 13 bases. In germline, CDR1 is SGDLS, CDR2 YYNGEE. CDR3 sequence (DNA): TGTGCCAGCAGCGTAGATGGACGCCCGAGCTCTGGAAACACCATATATTTT. It codes for CASSVDGRPSSGNTIYF. Together with reference TRBV9 and TRBJ1-3, the CDR3 gives the full variable domain: DSGVTQTPKHLITATGQRVTLRCSPRSGDLSVYWYQQSLDQGLQFLIQYYNGEERAKGNILERFSAQQFPDLHSELNLSSLELGDSALYFCASSVDGRPSSGNTIYFGEGSWLTVV.

CDR3 nucleotide sequence: TGTGCCTGGAGTGTACGTTACGGGGGAGCTTTCTTT. Translating it yields CAWSVRYGGAFF. V gene TRBV30 combines with J gene TRBJ1-1, with D possibly matching TRBD1 (5 bases). CDR3 length: 12 residues. V was trimmed by 0 bases and J by 10 bases, leaving 12 bases between them. Germline CDR1 and CDR2: GTSNPN and SVGIG (reference sequence).

V is TRBV27 and J is TRBJ1-5, with 7 positions matching TRBD1. CDR1 is MNHEY, CDR2 SMNVEV, per germline (reference sequence). The CDR3 runs to 13 residues. J was trimmed by 6 bases and V by 6 bases; bases with no gene match: 5. This chain's CDR3 is CASSPDRAQPQHF. CDR3 sequence (DNA): TGTGCCAGCAGCCCAGACAGGGCTCAGCCCCAGCATTTT.

The V and J genes are TRBV28 and TRBJ2-2, with unresolved D. Trimming shortened V by 5 bases and J by 1 base, and 8 bases separated the two germline ends. This CDR3 has 14 amino acids. Germline values: CDR1 MDHEN, CDR2 SYDVKM. The CDR3 DNA follows: TGTGCCAGCAGTCTAGGGCGGAACACCGGGGAGCTGTTTTTT. As protein: CASSLGRNTGELFF.

The gene calls are TRBV7-3 and TRBJ2-3, with D perhaps given as TRBD1 or TRBD2 (5 bases each). The germline V gene has CDR1 SGHTA and CDR2 FQGTGA. V was shortened by 5 bases and J by 3 bases, with 12 bases between the two germline ends. This CDR3 has 14 amino acids. The CDR3 nucleotides read TGTGCCAGCAGCCCCTCGGGGCAAACAGATACGCAGTATTTT. Protein product: CASSPSGQTDTQYF.

In its sample, this clone was seen a few times. This chain joins TRBV18 and TRBJ2-7; unclear D gene. V shed 2 bases and J shed 3 bases, with 8 bases lying between them. CDR3 length: 13 residues. The germline CDR1 and CDR2 sequences are KGHSH and LQKENI. CDR3 sequence reads: CASSPISSYEQYF. As DNA, the CDR3 is TGTGCCAGCTCACCAATTTCAAGCTACGAGCAGTACTTC.

The chain links TRBV3-1 (or the pseudogene TRBV3-2) to TRBJ2-1; no firm D call. CDR3 length: 13 amino acids. Germline V gene lookup returns CDR1 LGHDT and CDR2 YNNKEL (reference sequence). Trimming pared 0 bases from V and 6 bases from J, leaving 6 bases between. In nucleotides, the CDR3 is TGTGCCAGCAGCCAAGAGAGCGTCAATGAGCAGTTCTTC. Translating gives CASSQESVNEQFF.

This clone was counted only a few times. This chain uses TRBV3-1 (or the pseudogene TRBV3-2) with TRBJ1-6; D gene ambiguous. Trimming removed 1 base at V and 6 bases at J, with 7 bases between. There are 14 residues in the CDR3. CDR1 is LGHDT and CDR2 is YNNKEL in the germline V gene (reference sequence). CDR3 in amino acids: CASSQGQLNSPLHF. The CDR3 nucleotides read TGTGCCAGCAGCCAAGGTCAGCTTAATTCACCCCTCCACTTT.

V gene TRBV30 combines with J gene TRBJ1-6; D gene uncertain. The length of the CDR3 is 14 residues. The V end was cut by 0 bases, the J end by 6 bases, with 9 bases between. Germline V CDR1 and CDR2: GTSNPN, SVGIG (reference sequence). The CDR3 reads CAWSVLYPNSPLHF. The CDR3 DNA reads TGTGCCTGGAGTGTACTTTACCCTAATTCACCCCTCCACTTT. The variable domain in full, with the rest retrieved from reference TRBV30 and TRBJ1-6, is SQTIHQWPATLVQPVGSPLSLECTVEGTSNPNLYWYRQAAGRGLQLLFYSVGIGQISSEVPQNLSASRPQDRQFILSSKKLLLSDSGFYLCAWSVLYPNSPLHFGNGTRLTVT.

This clone came up a few times. V and J are TRBV2 and TRBJ1-1, with no clear D. This CDR3 is 12 amino acids long. The germline V gene has CDR1 SNHLY and CDR2 FYNNEI. V was shortened by 5 bases and J by 1 base, with 5 bases between the two germline ends. CDR3 sequence reads: CASSFGNTEAFF. The CDR3 DNA reads as TGTGCCAGCAGTTTCGGGAACACTGAAGCTTTCTTT.